This TCR beta chain was observed in a study of regulatory T cells in long-lasting Graves disease. This clonotype has only a few counts. Its target is not known. Building the TCR beta libraries relied on iRepertoire HTBI primers, and CDR3 regions underwent Arm-PCR. Authors' methods: Identified segments across samples numbered just over 60 TRBV and approximately 13 TRBJ. TCRdb used MiXCR to reprocess the multiplex PCR reads, holding one entry per CDR3 protein. These V and J calls originate from TCRdb's pipeline instead of the authors' own analysis. Found here are 600,000 to 650,000 distinct CDR3 sequences, 16% of them singletons; the top ten hold roughly 18%. Trimming took 4 bases from V and 4 from J, leaving 14 bases between them. This CDR3 is 14 amino acids long. Germline CDR1 SQVTM, CDR2 ANQGSEA. Study results and caveats: The TCR repertoire of persistent Graves' patients was less diverse than that of newly diagnosed ones. When disease was persistent, TRBV28, TRBJ1-2 and TRBJ2-5 were the favored segments.

Time point denoted: newly diagnosed GD, antithyroid drugs for less than 3 months. After RNA was extracted from PBMCs, the TCR library was made from it. These same records also appear under a second study, on T cells in Graves' hyperthyroidism and ophthalmopathy.

V and J are TRBV29-1 and TRBJ1-3, with D maybe TRBD1 (6 bases). The clonotype was recovered from a woman aged 25 to 45 with Graves disease. Sequencing was performed on peripheral blood mononuclear cells (PBMCs), taken at new diagnosis, from a patient treated with antithyroid drugs. The chain's CDR3 is CSVASGAQGNTIYF. CDR3 DNA: TGCAGCGTTGCATCAGGGGCTCAAGGAAACACCATATATTTT. Together with reference TRBV29-1 and TRBJ1-3, the CDR3 gives the full variable domain: SAVISQKPSRDICQRGTSLTIQCQVDSQVTMMFWYRQQPGQSLTLIATANQGSEATYESGFVIDKFPISRPNLTFSTLTVSNMSPEDSSIYLCSVASGAQGNTIYFGEGSWLTVV.